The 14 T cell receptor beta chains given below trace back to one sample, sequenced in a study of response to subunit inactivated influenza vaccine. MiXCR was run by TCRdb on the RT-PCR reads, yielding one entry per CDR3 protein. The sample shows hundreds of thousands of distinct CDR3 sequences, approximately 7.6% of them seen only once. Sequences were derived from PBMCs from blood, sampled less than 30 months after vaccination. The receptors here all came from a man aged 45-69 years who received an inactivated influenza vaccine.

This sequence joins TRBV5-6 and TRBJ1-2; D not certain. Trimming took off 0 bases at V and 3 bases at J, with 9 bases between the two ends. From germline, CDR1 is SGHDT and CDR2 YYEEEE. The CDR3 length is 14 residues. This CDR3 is CASSLAGRDYGYTF. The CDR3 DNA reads TGTGCCAGCAGCTTGGCCGGGCGCGACTATGGCTACACCTTC.

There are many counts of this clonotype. DNA of the CDR3: TGTGCCAGCAGCCCTTTAAGGTACAATGAGCAGTTCTTC. Its protein product is CASSPLRYNEQFF. This chain joins TRBV7-2 and TRBJ2-1; D is ambiguous. The germline V and J ends were trimmed by 5 bases and 4 bases, with 9 bases remaining between them. The length of the CDR3 is 13 residues. The germline V gene encodes CDR1 SGHTA and CDR2 FQGNSA.

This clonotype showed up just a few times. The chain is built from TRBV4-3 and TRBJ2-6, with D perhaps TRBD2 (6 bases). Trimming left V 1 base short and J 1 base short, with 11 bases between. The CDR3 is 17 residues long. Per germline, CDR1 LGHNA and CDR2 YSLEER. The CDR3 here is CASSQVLGSSGANVLTF. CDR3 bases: TGCGCCAGCAGCCAAGTGCTCGGGAGTTCTGGGGCCAACGTCCTGACTTTC.

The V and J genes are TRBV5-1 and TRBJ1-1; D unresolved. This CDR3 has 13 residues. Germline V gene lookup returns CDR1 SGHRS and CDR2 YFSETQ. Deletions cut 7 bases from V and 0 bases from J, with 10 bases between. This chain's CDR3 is CASGRNMNTEAFF. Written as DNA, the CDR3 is TGCGCCAGCGGACGGAACATGAACACTGAAGCTTTCTTT.

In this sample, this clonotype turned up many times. This chain's CDR3 is CASSYLRTPLHF. As DNA, the CDR3 is TGTGCCAGCAGTTATCTCAGGACACCCCTCCACTTT. This chain uses TRBV12-3 or TRBV12-4 with TRBJ1-6; D gene unclear. The CDR3 has 12 residues. Trimming cost V 4 bases and J 11 bases, with 9 bases left between them.

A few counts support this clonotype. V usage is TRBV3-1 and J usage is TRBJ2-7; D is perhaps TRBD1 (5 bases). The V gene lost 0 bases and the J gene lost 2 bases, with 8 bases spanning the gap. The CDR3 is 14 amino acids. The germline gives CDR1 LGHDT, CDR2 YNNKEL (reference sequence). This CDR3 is CASSQEDKTYEQYF. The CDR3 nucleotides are TGTGCCAGCAGCCAAGAGGACAAAACCTACGAGCAGTACTTC.

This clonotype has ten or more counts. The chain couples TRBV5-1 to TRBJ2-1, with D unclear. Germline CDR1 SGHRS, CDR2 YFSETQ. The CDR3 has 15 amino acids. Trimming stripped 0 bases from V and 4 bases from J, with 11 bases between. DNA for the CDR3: TGCGCCAGCAGCTTGGAGCTAGGTCTTTACAATGAGCAGTTCTTC. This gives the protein CASSLELGLYNEQFF.

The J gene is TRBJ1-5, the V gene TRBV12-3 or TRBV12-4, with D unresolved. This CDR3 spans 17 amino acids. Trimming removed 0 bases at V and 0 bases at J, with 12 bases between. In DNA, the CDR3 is TGTGCCAGCAGTTTAGCGATCGGAGTTTATAGCAATCAGCCCCAGCATTTT. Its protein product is CASSLAIGVYSNQPQHF.

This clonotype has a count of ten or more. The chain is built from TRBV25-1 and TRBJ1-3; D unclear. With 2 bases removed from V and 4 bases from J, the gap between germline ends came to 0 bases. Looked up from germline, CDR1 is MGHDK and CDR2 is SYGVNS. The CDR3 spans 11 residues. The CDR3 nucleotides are TGTGCCAGCAGTGAAGGAAACACCATATATTTT. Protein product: CASSEGNTIYF.

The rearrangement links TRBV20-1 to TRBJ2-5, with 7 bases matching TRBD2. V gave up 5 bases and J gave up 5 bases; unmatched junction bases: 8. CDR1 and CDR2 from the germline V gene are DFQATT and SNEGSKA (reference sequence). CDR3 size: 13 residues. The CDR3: CSAGRAGWETQYF. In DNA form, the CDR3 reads TGCAGTGCTGGACGAGCGGGATGGGAGACCCAGTACTTC.

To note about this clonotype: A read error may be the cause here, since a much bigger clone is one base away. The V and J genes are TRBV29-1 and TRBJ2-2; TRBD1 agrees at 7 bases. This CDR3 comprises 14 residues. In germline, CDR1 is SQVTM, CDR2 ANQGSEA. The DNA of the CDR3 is TGCAGGGCAACCGGGACAGCCTTTGTCGGGGAGCTGTTTTTT. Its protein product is CRATGTAFVGELFF.

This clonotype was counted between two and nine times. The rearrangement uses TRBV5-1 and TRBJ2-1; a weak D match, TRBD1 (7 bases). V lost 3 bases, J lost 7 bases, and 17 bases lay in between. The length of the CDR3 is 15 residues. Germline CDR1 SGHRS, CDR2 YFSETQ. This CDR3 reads CASSWDSGTANEQFF. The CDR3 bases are TGCGCCAGCAGCTGGGACTCTGGGACAGCGAATGAGCAGTTCTTC.

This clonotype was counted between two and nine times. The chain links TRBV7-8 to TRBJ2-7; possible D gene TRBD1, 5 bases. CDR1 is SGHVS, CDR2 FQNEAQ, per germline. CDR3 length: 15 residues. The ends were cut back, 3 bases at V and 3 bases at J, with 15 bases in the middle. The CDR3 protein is CASSFGQGRFYEQYF. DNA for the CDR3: TGTGCCAGCAGCTTTGGGCAGGGTCGATTCTACGAGCAGTACTTC.

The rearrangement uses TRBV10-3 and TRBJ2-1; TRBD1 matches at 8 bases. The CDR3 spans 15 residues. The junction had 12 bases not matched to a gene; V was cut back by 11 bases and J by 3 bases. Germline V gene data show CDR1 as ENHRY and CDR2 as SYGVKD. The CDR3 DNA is TGTGCCGCAAAGACCGGGACAGGAGTCTACAATGAGCAGTTCTTC. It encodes CAAKTGTGVYNEQFF.